This T cell receptor (beta chain) was retrieved from a study of T cell changes during pregnancy in multiple sclerosis. Clones were read by immunoSEQ multiplex PCR, and TCRdb kept only the in-frame ones, dropping some. The sample lists about 29,000 clones, 85% to 95% seen once, with 4.5% to 7% in the top ten. The sequences come from CD8+ T cells from peripheral blood mononuclear cells, collected before pregnancy. The source of this sequence is a female donor with multiple sclerosis, enrolled in a pregnancy study.

The CDR3 DNA sequence: TGTGCCAGCAGTGATTTAGGACAAACGAGCTCCTACAATGAGCAGTTCTTC. Translated: CASSDLGQTSSYNEQFF. The chain is built from TRBV25-1 and TRBJ2-1; perhaps TRBD1 as D (5 bases). Per the germline V gene, CDR1 is MGHDK and CDR2 is SYGVNS. The CDR3 spans 17 residues. Trimming cost V 3 bases and J 0 bases, with 15 bases left between them.